This TCR beta chain was identified during a study of Ad26.COV2.S vaccination and SARS-CoV-2 variants. Findings and limits, study-wide: Vaccine recipients posted higher spike-specific TCR breadth than their placebo counterparts. Vaccinees and placebo recipients showed similar non-spike TCR breadth. Substantial response breadth was reportedly seen for spike-specific CD8+ and CD4+ T cells after vaccination.

The treatment denotes: 15 to 20 received Ad26.COV2.S at low or high dose, single or two shots; about 5 received placebo; per-sample allocation not given. Collection of the samples took place on day 63 after the first injection of vaccine or placebo. Based in Boston, the donor was an adult of 18-55 years. Measured with immunoSEQ multiplex PCR; TCRdb has only the in-frame clones, and not every one. The repertoire includes about 430,000 clones, 80% to 95% of them detected once, and over 9% sits in the top ten. CDR3 length equals 13 residues. V lost 6 bases and J lost 3, with 11 bases in between. CDR1 is SGHTA and CDR2 is FQGNSA in the germline V gene. Concerning this clone: What it recognizes is unknown.

J is TRBJ1-1 and V is TRBV7-2; D uncertain. The sequences come from peripheral blood, collected in a trial of Ad26.COV2.S vaccine versus placebo. The TCR sequence derives from a person aged 18-60 years who received the Ad26.COV2.S COVID-19 vaccine or a placebo. CDR3: CASSRRADTEAFF. The CDR3 DNA is TGTGCCAGCAGTCGCCGGGCGGACACTGAAGCTTTCTTT.